The present entry profiles one T cell receptor (beta chain) with its context. As yet, its antigen is unknown. This record comes from a study of T-cell reconstitution after alpha-beta-depleted transplantation in children. Points from the study as a whole: Expanded graft clones, several hundred of them, were reportedly the source of alpha-beta T cells about two months after transplant.

TCRbeta library construction was performed incorporating unique molecular identifiers. From the PCR reads, TCRdb called clonotypes with MiXCR, one entry per CDR3 protein. The profile shows about 980,000 distinct CDR3 sequences, around 30% of them singletons. The ends were cut back, 2 bases at V and 7 bases at J, with 18 bases in the middle. This CDR3 is built from 15 residues. Germline V gene sequence: CDR1 SGHTA, CDR2 FQGNSA. Sequenced here: PBMCs, mostly from graft donor cells, sampled 360 days after TCRalphabeta/CD19-depleted stem cell transplant. The receptor comes from a boy younger than two who had a stem cell transplant for SCID, so the T cells may come from the graft donor. The chain is built from TRBV7-2 and TRBJ2-7; no clear D gene. DNA of the CDR3: TGTGCCAGCAGCTTAAACGGTTACCGCGGTCCGGAGCAGTACTTC. It encodes CASSLNGYRGPEQYF.